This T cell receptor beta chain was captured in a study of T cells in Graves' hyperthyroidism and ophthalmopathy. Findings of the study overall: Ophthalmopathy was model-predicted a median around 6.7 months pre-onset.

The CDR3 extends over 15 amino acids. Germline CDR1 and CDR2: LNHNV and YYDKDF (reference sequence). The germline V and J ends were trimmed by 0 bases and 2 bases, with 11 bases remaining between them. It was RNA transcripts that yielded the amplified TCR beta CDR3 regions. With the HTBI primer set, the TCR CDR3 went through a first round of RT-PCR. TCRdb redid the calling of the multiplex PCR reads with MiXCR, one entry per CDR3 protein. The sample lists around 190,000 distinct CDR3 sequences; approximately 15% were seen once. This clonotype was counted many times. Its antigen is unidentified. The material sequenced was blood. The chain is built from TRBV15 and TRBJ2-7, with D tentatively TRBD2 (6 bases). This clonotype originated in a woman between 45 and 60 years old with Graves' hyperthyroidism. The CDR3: CATSRDRGGTYEQYF. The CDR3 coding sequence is TGTGCCACCAGCAGAGATCGAGGAGGGACCTACGAGCAGTACTTC. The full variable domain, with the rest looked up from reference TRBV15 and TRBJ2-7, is DAMVIQNPRYQVTQFGKPVTLSCSQTLNHNVMYWYQQKSSQAPKLLFHYYDKDFNNEADTPDNFQSRRPNTSFCFLDIRSPGLGDTAMYLCATSRDRGGTYEQYFGPGTRLTVT.